This record concerns one TCR beta chain sequence. The data derive from a study of blood T cell repertoires in COVID-19. For the study at large: The samples span acute and convalescent COVID-19 from the United States, Italy and Spain. The analysed material was cDNA or gDNA that came from T cells, B-cell-depleted T cells, or PBMCs.

Authors' data handling: Quantification of nucleated cells was approximated via reference gene primer amplification. Here immunoSEQ multiplex PCR was the method, and the copy in TCRdb shows in-frame clones only, minus some. V and J calls and clone size are as listed in that table; D and trimming were resolved from the DNA. The sample yields about 59,000 clones, less than 85% seen once. J gave up 1 base and V 1 base, and 7 bases lay outside the gene matches. The CDR3 length is 17 residues. Germline V lookup: CDR1 LNHDA, CDR2 SQIVND (reference sequence). Sequenced material: peripheral blood. This clonotype was obtained from a human donor in a cohort sampled during active COVID-19. The rearrangement uses TRBV19 and TRBJ1-3, with 7 bases identical to TRBD1. CDR3 sequence reads: CASSIARLRGSGNTIYF. The CDR3 DNA reads as TGTGCCAGTAGTATAGCCCGTCTCAGGGGGTCTGGAAACACCATATATTTT.